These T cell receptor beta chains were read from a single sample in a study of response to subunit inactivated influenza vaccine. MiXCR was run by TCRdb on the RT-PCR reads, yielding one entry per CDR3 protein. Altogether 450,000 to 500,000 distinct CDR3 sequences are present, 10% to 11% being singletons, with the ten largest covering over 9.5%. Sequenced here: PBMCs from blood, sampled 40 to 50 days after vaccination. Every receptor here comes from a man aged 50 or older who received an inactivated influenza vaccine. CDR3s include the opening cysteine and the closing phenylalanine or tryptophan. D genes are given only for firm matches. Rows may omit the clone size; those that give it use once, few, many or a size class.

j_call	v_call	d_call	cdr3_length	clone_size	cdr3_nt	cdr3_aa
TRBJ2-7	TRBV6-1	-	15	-	TGTGCCAGCAGCCGACGGGGGGGACAGGGTCAAGAGCAGTACTTC	CASSRRGGQGQEQYF
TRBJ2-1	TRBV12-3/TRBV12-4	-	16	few	TGTGCCAGCACCCTTTACCCCTTCTGGGGGGCGTATGAGCAGTTCTTC	CASTLYPFWGAYEQFF
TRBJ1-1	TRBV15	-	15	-	TGTGCCACCAGCAGAGATGAGAAAGCCTACACTGAAGCTTTCTTT	CATSRDEKAYTEAFF
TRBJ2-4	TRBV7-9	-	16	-	TGTGCCAGCAGCTCACAGGGGAGACAGGGAGGGAACATTCAGTACTTC	CASSSQGRQGGNIQYF
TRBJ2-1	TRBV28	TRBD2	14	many	TGTGCCAGCAGTTTCAACCGACTAGCGGGGGTAGAGTTCTTC	CASSFNRLAGVEFF
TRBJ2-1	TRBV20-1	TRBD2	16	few	TGCAGTGCTAGAGCGGGGGTAGCGGGAGTTTACAATGAGCAGTTCTTC	CSARAGVAGVYNEQFF
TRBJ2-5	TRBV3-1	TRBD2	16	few	TGTGCCAGCAGCCAAGATTCCGGACTAGCGGGAGGGACCCAGTACTTC	CASSQDSGLAGGTQYF
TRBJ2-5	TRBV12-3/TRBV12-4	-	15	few	TGTGCCAGCAGAGCCCCAGTGGAACCCGGGGAGACCCAGTACTTC	CASRAPVEPGETQYF
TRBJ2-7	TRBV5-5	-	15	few	TGTGCCAGCAGCTTGTCGGGGTTCGGGTCCTACGAGCAGTACTTC	CASSLSGFGSYEQYF
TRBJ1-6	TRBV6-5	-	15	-	TGTGCCAGCAGTTACTCGGAATGGAATTTCTCACCCCTCCACTTT	CASSYSEWNFSPLHF
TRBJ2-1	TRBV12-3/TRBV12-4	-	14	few	TGTGCCAGCAACACGGAACAGGGGAGGAATGAGCAGTTCTTC	CASNTEQGRNEQFF
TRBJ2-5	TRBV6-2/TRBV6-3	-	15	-	TGTGCCAGCAGATCCGACGGACGGATCCAAGAGACCCAGTACTTC	CASRSDGRIQETQYF
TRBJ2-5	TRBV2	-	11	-	TGTGCCAGCCGGGTACGTGAGACCCAGTACTTC	CASRVRETQYF
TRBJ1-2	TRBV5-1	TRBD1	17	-	TGCGCCAGCAGCGCGGGACAGGGTGTGGGAAACGGAGGCGGCTACACCTTC	CASSAGQGVGNGGGYTF
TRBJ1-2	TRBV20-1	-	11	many	TGCAGCCCCTCACAGGGAGTTGGCTACACCTTC	CSPSQGVGYTF
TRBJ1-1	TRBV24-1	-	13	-	TGTGCCACCAGTACAGGGTTGAACACTGAAGCTTTCTTT	CATSTGLNTEAFF
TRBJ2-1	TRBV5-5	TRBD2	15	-	TGTGCCAGCAGCTTGGATCCTAGCGGATACAATGAGCAGTTCTTC	CASSLDPSGYNEQFF
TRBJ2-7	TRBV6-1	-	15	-	TGTGCCAGCAGCTCCACAGGGCTTGCCCCCTGGGAGCAGTACTTC	CASSSTGLAPWEQYF
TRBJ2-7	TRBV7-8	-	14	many	TGTGCCAGCAGCTTAAGGCGGGAACTCCACGAGCAGTACTTC	CASSLRRELHEQYF
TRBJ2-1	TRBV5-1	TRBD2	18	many	TGCGCCAGCAGCTTGGATGCGACTAGCTGGAGCTCCTACAATGAGCAGTTCTTC	CASSLDATSWSSYNEQFF
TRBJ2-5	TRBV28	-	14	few	TGTGCCAGCAGCAGGGGGGGGGCGGTGGAGACCCAGTACTTC	CASSRGGAVETQYF
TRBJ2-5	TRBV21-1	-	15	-	TGTGCCAGGGGGACTAGCGGGAGCCCCCAAGAGACCCAGTACTTC	CARGTSGSPQETQYF
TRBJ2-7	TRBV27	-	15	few	TGTGCCAGCAGTTTAGGAGCAGGGGACTTCAACGAGCAGTACTTC	CASSLGAGDFNEQYF
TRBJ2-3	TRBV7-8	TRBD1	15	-	TGTGCCAGCAGCACCTACAGGGGGGGCACAGATACGCAGTATTTT	CASSTYRGGTDTQYF
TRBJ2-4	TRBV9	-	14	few	TGTGCCAGCAGCGTAGGGAGGGGTTTAGACATTCAGTACTTC	CASSVGRGLDIQYF
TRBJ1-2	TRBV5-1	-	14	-	TGCGCCAGCAGCTTGGCCGACGGATCCTATGGCTACACCTTC	CASSLADGSYGYTF
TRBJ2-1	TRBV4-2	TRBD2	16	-	TGTGCCAGCAGCCAAAACAGCGGGAGGGCCAGCAATGAGCAGTTCTTC	CASSQNSGRASNEQFF
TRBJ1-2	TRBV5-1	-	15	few	TGCGCCAGCAGCCAGACACACGGTTCTAACTATGGCTACACCTTC	CASSQTHGSNYGYTF
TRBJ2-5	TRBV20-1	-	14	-	TGCAGTGCTAGTCCCCAGGCTAGTTGGGAGACCCAGTACTTC	CSASPQASWETQYF
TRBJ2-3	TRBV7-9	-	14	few	TGTGCCAGCAGCTTTGCGACAGGCACAGATACGCAGTATTTT	CASSFATGTDTQYF
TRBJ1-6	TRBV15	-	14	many	TGTGCCACCAGCAGCACAGGGAGCCGTTCACCCCTCCACTTT	CATSSTGSRSPLHF
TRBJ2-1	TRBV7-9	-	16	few	TGTGCCAGCAGCTTAGGGGTCTCCTCCACCTACAATGAGCAGTTCTTC	CASSLGVSSTYNEQFF
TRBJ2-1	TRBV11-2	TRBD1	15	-	TGTGCCAGCAGCTTAGAGGGCAGGGGGAGCAATGAGCAGTTCTTC	CASSLEGRGSNEQFF
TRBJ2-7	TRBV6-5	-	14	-	TGTGCCAGCAGTTCCGAGGTTCGCGGGTCCGAGCAGTACTTC	CASSSEVRGSEQYF
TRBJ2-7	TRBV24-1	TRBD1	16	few	TGTGCCACCAGTGACCGGGGACAGGCGTACCCCTACGAGCAGTACTTC	CATSDRGQAYPYEQYF
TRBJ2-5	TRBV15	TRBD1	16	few	TGTGCCACCAGCAGCTACCCGGGACAGGGTAAAGAGACCCAGTACTTC	CATSSYPGQGKETQYF